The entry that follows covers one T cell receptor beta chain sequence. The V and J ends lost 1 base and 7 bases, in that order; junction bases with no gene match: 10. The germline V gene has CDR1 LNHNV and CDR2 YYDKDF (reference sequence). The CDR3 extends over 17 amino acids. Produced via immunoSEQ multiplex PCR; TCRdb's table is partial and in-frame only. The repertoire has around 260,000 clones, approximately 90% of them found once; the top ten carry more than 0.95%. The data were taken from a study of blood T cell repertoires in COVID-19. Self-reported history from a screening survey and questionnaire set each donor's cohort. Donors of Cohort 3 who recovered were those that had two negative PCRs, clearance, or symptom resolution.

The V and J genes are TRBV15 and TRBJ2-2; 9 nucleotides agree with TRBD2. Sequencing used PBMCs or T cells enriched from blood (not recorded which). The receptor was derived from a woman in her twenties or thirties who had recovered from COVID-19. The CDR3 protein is CATSRAMMREGGGELFF. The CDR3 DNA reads TGTGCCACCAGCAGAGCGATGATGCGGGAGGGAGGCGGGGAGCTGTTTTTT.